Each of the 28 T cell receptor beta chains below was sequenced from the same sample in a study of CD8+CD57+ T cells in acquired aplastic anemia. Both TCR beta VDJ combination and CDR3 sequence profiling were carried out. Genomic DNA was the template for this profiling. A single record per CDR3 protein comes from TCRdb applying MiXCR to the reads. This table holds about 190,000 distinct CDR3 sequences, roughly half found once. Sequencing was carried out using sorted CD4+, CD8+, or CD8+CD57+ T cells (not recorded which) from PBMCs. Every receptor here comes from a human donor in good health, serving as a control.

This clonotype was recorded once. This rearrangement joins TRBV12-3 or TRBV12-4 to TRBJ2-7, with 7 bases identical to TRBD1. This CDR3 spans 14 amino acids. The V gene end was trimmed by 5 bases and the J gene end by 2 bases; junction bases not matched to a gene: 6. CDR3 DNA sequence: TGTGCCAGCAGTGCCACAGGGGTCCCCTACGAGCAGTACTTC. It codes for CASSATGVPYEQYF.

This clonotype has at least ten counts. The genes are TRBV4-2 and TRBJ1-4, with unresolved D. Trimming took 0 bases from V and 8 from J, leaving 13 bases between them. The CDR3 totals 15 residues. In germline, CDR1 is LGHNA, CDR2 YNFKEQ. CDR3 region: CASSQDFTGGEKLFF. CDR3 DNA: TGTGCCAGCAGCCAAGACTTTACGGGTGGAGAAAAACTGTTTTTT.

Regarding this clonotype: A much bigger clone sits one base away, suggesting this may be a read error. The CDR3 nucleotides are TGTGCCAGCAGCTTGAGACAGGGGGTAGGAGGAGCTTTCTTT. Translation: CASSLRQGVGGAFF. The V call is TRBV5-6, the J call TRBJ1-1, with 9 bases matching TRBD1. J was trimmed by 10 bases and V by 1 base; bases with no gene match: 8. The CDR3 length is 14 residues. Germline values: CDR1 SGHDT, CDR2 YYEEEE.

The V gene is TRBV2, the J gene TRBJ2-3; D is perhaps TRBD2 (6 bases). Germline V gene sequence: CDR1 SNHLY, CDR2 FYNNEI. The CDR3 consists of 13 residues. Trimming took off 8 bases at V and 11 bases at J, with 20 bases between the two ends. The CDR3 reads CASGGNSYNEQYF. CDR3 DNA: TGTGCCAGCGGCGGGAACTCCTACAATGAGCAGTATTTT.

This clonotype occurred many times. The DNA of the CDR3 is TGCGCCAGCAGCTTGGAGGTTGGGGGGGCTGGGGCCAACGTCCTGACTTTC. It translates to CASSLEVGGAGANVLTF. The chain has TRBV5-1 and TRBJ2-6, with TRBD2 matching 7 bases. CDR1 is SGHRS, CDR2 YFSETQ, per germline. CDR3 length: 17 residues. V shed 0 bases, J shed 2 bases, and the junction held 5 bases outside the gene matches.

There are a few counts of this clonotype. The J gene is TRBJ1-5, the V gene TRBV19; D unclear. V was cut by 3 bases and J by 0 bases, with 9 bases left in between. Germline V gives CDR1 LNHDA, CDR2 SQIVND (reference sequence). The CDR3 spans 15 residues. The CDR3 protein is CASSIAHDSNQPQHF. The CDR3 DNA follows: TGTGCCAGTAGTATTGCTCACGATAGCAATCAGCCCCAGCATTTT.

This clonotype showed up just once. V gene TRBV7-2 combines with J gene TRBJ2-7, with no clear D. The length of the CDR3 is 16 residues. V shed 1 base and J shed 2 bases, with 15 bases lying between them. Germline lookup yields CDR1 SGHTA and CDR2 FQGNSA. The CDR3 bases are TGTGCCAGCAGCTTAGTGGGCGCCGGGTTAGCCTACGAGCAGTACTTC. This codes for CASSLVGAGLAYEQYF.

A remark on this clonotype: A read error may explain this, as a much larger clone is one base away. CDR3: CGVEDRGKSSYERYF. The DNA of the CDR3 is TGCGGCGTTGAGGACAGGGGGAAATCCAGCTACGAGCGGTACTTC. The chain combines TRBV29-1 with TRBJ2-7, with 10 bases fitting TRBD1. The V gene's germline CDR1 is SQVTM and CDR2 ANQGSEA. The CDR3 contains 15 residues.

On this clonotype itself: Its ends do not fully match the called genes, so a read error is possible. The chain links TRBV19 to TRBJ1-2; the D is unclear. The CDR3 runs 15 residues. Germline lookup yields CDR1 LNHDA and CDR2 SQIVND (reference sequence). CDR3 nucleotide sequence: TGTGCCAGTAGTATTGACTACTGGTCCAGGTATGGCCACACCTTC. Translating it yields CASSIDYWSRYGHTF.

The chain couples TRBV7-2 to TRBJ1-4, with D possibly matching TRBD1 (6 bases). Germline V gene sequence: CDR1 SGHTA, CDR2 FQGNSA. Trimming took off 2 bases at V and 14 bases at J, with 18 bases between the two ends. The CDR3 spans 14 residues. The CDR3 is CASSLLAGGAYLFF. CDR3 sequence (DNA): TGTGCCAGCAGCTTACTGGCGGGGGGCGCATACCTGTTTTTT.

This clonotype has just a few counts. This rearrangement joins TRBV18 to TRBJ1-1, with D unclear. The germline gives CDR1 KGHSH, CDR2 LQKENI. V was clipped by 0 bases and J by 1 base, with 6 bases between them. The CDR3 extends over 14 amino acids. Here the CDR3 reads CASSPPPGNTEAFF. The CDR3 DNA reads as TGTGCCAGCTCACCACCACCGGGGAACACTGAAGCTTTCTTT.

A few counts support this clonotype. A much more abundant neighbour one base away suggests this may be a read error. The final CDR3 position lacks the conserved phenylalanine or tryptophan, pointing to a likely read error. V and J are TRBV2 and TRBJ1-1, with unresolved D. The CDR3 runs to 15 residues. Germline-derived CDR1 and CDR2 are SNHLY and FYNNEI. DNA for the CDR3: TGCGCCAGCAGCCAAGATTTTATGAGGAACACTGAAGCTTTCCTT. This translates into CASSQDFMRNTEAFL.

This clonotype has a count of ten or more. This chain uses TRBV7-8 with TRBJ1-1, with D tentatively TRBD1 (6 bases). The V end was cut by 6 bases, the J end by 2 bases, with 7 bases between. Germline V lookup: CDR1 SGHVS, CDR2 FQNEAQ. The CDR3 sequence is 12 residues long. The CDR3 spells CASRDSNTEAFF. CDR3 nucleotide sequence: TGTGCCAGCAGGGACAGTAACACTGAAGCTTTCTTT.

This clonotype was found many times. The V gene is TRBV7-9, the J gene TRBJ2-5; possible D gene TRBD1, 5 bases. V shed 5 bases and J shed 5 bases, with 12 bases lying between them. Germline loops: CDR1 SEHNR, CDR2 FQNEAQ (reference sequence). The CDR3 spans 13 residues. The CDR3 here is CASSGKGLETQYF. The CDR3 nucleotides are TGTGCCAGCAGCGGTAAGGGGCTCGAGACCCAGTACTTC.

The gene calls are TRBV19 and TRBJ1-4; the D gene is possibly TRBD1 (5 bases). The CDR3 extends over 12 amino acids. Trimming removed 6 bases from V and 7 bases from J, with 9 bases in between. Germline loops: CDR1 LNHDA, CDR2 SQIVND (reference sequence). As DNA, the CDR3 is TGTGCCAGTAGGAGGGGCGGTGAAAAACTGTTTTTT. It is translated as CASRRGGEKLFF.

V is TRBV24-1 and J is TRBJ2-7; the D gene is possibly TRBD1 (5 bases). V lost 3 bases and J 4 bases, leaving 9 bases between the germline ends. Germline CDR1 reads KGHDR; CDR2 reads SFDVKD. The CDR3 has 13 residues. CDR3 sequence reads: CATSDNDRYEQYF. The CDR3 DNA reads TGTGCCACCAGTGATAACGACAGATACGAGCAGTACTTC.

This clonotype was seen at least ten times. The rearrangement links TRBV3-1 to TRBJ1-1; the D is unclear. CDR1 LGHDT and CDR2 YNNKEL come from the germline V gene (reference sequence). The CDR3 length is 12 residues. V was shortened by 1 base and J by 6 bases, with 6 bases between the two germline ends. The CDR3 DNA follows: TGTGCCAGCAGCCAAGCGCAGTCTGAAGCTTTCTTT. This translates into CASSQAQSEAFF.

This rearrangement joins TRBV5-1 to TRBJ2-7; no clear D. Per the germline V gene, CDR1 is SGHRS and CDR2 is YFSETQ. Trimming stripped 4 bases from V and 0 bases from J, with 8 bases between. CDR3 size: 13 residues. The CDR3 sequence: CASSPATSYEQYF. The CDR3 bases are TGCGCCAGCAGCCCCGCCACCTCCTACGAGCAGTACTTC.

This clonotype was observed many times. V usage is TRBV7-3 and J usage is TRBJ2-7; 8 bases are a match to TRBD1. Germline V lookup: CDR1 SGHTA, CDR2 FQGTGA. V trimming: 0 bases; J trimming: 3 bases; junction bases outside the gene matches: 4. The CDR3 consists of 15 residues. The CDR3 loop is CASSLTGTGLYEQYF. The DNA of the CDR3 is TGTGCCAGCAGCTTAACCGGGACAGGCCTCTACGAGCAGTACTTC.

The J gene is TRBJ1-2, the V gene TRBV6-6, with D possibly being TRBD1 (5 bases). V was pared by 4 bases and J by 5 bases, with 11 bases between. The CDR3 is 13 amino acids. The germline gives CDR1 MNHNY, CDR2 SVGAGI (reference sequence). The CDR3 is CASSLTVLYGYTF. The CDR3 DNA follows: TGTGCCAGCAGTTTGACAGTGCTGTATGGCTACACCTTC.

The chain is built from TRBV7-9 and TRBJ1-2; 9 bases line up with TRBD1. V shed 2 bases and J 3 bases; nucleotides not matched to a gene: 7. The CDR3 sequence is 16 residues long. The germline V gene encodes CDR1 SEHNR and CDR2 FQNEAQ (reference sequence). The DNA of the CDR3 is TGTGCCAGCAGCTTATCCGGACAGGGGCCGCACTATGGCTACACCTTC. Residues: CASSLSGQGPHYGYTF.

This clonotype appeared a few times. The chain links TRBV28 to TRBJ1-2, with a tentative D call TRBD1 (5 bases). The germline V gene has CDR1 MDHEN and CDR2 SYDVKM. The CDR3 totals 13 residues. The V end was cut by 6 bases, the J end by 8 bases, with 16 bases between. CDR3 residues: CASSPSPGTGYTF. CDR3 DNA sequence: TGTGCCAGCAGCCCCTCCCCAGGGACCGGCTACACCTTC.

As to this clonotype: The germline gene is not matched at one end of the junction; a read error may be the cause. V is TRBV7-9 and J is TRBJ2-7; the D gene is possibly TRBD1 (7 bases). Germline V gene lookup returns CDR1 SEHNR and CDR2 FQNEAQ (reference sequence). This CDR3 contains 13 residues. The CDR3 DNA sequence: TGTGCCAGCAGCTTAGTGGAGGGGGCGAGTGTGGCTTTC. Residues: CASSLVEGASVAF.

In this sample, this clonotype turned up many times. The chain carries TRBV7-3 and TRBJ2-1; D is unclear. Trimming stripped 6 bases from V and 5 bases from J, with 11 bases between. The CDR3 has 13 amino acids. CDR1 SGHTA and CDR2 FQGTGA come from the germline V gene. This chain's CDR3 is CASRPTNHNEQFF. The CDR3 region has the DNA TGTGCCAGCAGACCTACTAACCACAATGAGCAGTTCTTC. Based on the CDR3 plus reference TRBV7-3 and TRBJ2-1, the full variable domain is GAGVSQTPSNKVTEKGKYVELRCDPISGHTALYWYRQSLGQGPEFLIYFQGTGAADDSGLPNDRFFAVRPEGSVSTLKIQRTERGDSAVYLCASRPTNHNEQFFGPGTRLTVL.

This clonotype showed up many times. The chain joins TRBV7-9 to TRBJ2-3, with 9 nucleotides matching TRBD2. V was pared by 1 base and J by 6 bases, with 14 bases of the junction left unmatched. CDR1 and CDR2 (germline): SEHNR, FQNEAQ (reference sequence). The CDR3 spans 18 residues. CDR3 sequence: CASSLGYAGGGAGDTQYF. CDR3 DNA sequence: TGTGCCAGCAGCTTAGGATATGCTGGCGGGGGGGCGGGGGATACGCAGTATTTT.

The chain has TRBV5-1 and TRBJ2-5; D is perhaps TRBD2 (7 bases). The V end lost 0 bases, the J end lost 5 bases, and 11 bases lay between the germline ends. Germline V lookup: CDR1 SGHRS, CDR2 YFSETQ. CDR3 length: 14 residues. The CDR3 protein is CASSLVGGVETQYF. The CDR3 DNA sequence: TGCGCCAGCAGCTTGGTAGGGGGGGTGGAGACCCAGTACTTC.

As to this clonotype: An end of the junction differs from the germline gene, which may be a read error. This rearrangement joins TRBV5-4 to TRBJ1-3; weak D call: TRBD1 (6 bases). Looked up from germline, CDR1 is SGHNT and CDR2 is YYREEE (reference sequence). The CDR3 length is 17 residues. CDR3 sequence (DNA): TGTGCCAGCAGCTTGGCTTCACAGGGCTCGAATGGAGACACCATATATTTT. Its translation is CASSLASQGSNGDTIYF.

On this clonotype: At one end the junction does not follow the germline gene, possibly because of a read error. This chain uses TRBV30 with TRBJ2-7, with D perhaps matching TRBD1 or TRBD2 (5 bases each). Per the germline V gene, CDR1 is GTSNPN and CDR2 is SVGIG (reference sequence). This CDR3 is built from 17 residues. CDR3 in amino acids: CAWGEPGTVTYSHEQYF. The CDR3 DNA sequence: TGTGCCTGGGGAGAGCCTGGGACGGTCACCTACTCCCACGAGCAGTACTTC.